The 18 T cell receptor beta chains listed next were all sequenced from one sample in a study of T-cell reconstitution after alpha-beta-depleted transplantation in children. The TCRbeta library was prepared with unique molecular identifiers. MiXCR was run by TCRdb on the PCR reads, yielding one entry per CDR3 protein. The table includes about a million distinct CDR3 sequences, about 29% detected once. The material sequenced was PBMCs, mostly from graft donor cells, taken 360 days after TCRalphabeta/CD19-depleted stem cell transplant. These receptors were taken from a boy less than two years old who had a stem cell transplant for SCID, so the T cells may come from the graft donor.

This clonotype occurred a few times. This chain connects TRBV12-3 or TRBV12-4 to TRBJ2-5; D possibly matches TRBD1 or TRBD2 (5 bases each). This CDR3 comprises 15 residues. With 1 base removed from V and 2 bases from J, the gap between germline ends came to 11 bases. The chain's CDR3 is CASSLGGTLQETQYF. In nucleotides, the CDR3 is TGTGCCAGCAGTTTAGGGGGGACCTTGCAAGAGACCCAGTACTTC.

Only a few counts were recorded for this clonotype. The chain couples TRBV18 to TRBJ2-1, with D perhaps assigned TRBD1 or TRBD2 (5 bases each). V was shortened by 6 bases and J by 0 bases, with 24 bases between the two germline ends. The CDR3 totals 19 residues. Looked up from germline, CDR1 is KGHSH and CDR2 is LQKENI. This chain's CDR3 is CASSTLGLDRLSSYNEQFF. Written as DNA, the CDR3 is TGTGCCAGCTCCACTCTGGGTCTCGACAGACTAAGCTCCTACAATGAGCAGTTCTTC.

This clonotype has more than one count but fewer than ten. The chain recombines TRBV7-2 with TRBJ2-1; TRBD2 matches 8 bases. The CDR3 extends over 15 amino acids. V shed 3 bases, J shed 4 bases, and the junction held 5 bases outside the gene matches. CDR1 and CDR2 from the germline V gene are SGHTA and FQGNSA. CDR3 residues: CASSFRTSLYNEQFF. The CDR3 DNA reads TGTGCCAGCAGCTTTCGGACTAGCCTTTACAATGAGCAGTTCTTC.

The gene calls are TRBV7-9 and TRBJ1-4, with a weak D call TRBD1 (5 bases). The CDR3 spans 14 residues. The germline V gene has CDR1 SEHNR and CDR2 FQNEAQ (reference sequence). Trimming shortened V by 3 bases and J by 4 bases, and 9 bases separated the two germline ends. CDR3 loop: CASSFAGINEKLFF. The DNA for the CDR3 is TGTGCCAGCAGCTTCGCAGGGATTAATGAAAAACTGTTTTTT.

This clonotype was detected a few times. The J gene is TRBJ2-3, the V gene TRBV28; D is unresolved. Trimming took 8 bases from V and 0 from J, leaving 12 bases between them. This CDR3 has 14 residues. The germline CDR1 and CDR2 sequences are MDHEN and SYDVKM. The CDR3 loop reads CASVSSGSTDTQYF. The CDR3 region has the DNA TGTGCCAGCGTCTCTTCAGGAAGCACAGATACGCAGTATTTT.

This clonotype showed up just a few times. The chain joins TRBV4-2 to TRBJ1-2; possible D gene TRBD1, 5 bases. Trimming pared 4 bases from V and 7 bases from J, leaving 25 bases between. The V gene's germline CDR1 is LGHNA and CDR2 YNFKEQ. This CDR3 has 17 residues. CDR3 region: CASSPPGTGTAVFGYTF. In DNA, the CDR3 is TGTGCCAGCAGCCCCCCCGGCACCGGGACGGCCGTCTTTGGCTACACCTTC.

The table lists this clonotype with many counts. This chain uses TRBV5-1 with TRBJ2-7, with 10 bases that match TRBD1. The germline CDR1 and CDR2 sequences are SGHRS and YFSETQ. The ends lost 5 bases at V and 4 bases at J; junction bases unmatched: 6. The CDR3 has 14 amino acids. CDR3 protein: CASSSRQGAYEQYF. The CDR3 DNA reads TGCGCCAGCAGTTCGAGACAGGGGGCGTACGAGCAGTACTTC.

V usage is TRBV12-3 or TRBV12-4 and J usage is TRBJ1-2; 8 bases align to TRBD1. The V and J ends lost 6 bases and 6 bases, in that order; junction bases with no gene match: 6. CDR3 length: 13 residues. The CDR3 sequence: CASSPTGVNGYTF. In nucleotides, the CDR3 is TGTGCCAGCAGCCCGACAGGGGTGAATGGCTACACCTTC.

Only a few counts were recorded for this clonotype. J is TRBJ2-7 and V is TRBV12-3 or TRBV12-4; D not resolved. The CDR3 has 14 amino acids. Trimming cost V 5 bases and J 2 bases, with 13 bases left between them. The CDR3, as DNA: TGTGCCAGCAGTCCAGATACAGAAGCCTACGAGCAGTACTTC. This codes for CASSPDTEAYEQYF.

The chain links TRBV11-2 to TRBJ1-1, with 7 bases lining up with TRBD1. In germline, CDR1 is SGHAT, CDR2 FQNNGV. The V and J ends lost 5 bases and 3 bases, in that order; junction bases with no gene match: 6. The CDR3 totals 14 residues. CDR3 coding DNA: TGTGCCAGCAGCCCCACCAGGGGGGACACTGAAGCTTTCTTT. Protein sequence: CASSPTRGDTEAFF.

The V gene is TRBV7-2, the J gene TRBJ2-3; the match to TRBD2 covers 16 bases. J was trimmed by 5 bases and V by 3 bases; bases with no gene match: 2. The CDR3 extends over 16 amino acids. Per germline, CDR1 SGHTA and CDR2 FQGNSA. In nucleotides, the CDR3 is TGTGCCAGCAGCTTGGGGACTAGCGGGGGGGGAGATACGCAGTATTTT. This codes for CASSLGTSGGGDTQYF.

The chain recombines TRBV5-1 with TRBJ2-7; TRBD1 matches 9 bases. Germline assignment: CDR1 SGHRS and CDR2 YFSETQ. J gave up 0 bases and V 1 base, and 2 bases lay outside the gene matches. The length of the CDR3 is 15 residues. The DNA for the CDR3 is TGCGCCAGCAGCTTGCTGACAGGGGGCTCCTACGAGCAGTACTTC. Amino acids: CASSLLTGGSYEQYF. Full variable domain (rest looked up from reference TRBV5-1 and TRBJ2-7): KAGVTQTPRYLIKTRGQQVTLSCSPISGHRSVSWYQQTPGQGLQFLFEYFSETQRNKGNFPGRFSGRQFSNSRSEMNVSTLELGDSALYLCASSLLTGGSYEQYFGPGTRLTVT.

This chain links TRBV28 with TRBJ2-4; TRBD1 agrees at 12 bases. The V and J ends lost 3 bases and 2 bases, in that order; junction bases with no gene match: 5. The CDR3 has 17 residues. The germline V gene has CDR1 MDHEN and CDR2 SYDVKM. CDR3 sequence reads: CASSFRGQGASKNIQYF. The CDR3, as DNA: TGTGCCAGCAGTTTTAGGGGACAGGGGGCTTCCAAAAACATTCAGTACTTC.

There are a few counts of this clonotype. V usage is TRBV20-1 and J usage is TRBJ2-3; 14 nucleotides match TRBD2. Germline CDR1 is DFQATT and CDR2 is SNEGSKA (reference sequence). The CDR3 is 16 amino acids. CDR3 residues: CRVTSGGAAGTDTQYF. CDR3 DNA: TGCAGGGTGACTAGCGGGGGGGCTGCCGGCACAGATACGCAGTATTTT.

In its sample, this clonotype was seen a few times. J is TRBJ2-1 and V is TRBV7-6; no clear D gene. Trimming removed 5 bases at V and 12 bases at J, with 14 bases between. Germline V gene data show CDR1 as SGHVS and CDR2 as FNYEAQ. The CDR3 is 12 amino acids. CDR3 nucleotide sequence: TGTGCCAGCAGCCCCCAAGGGTGGTGGCAGTTCTTC. This gives the protein CASSPQGWWQFF. The full variable domain, completed using reference TRBV7-6 and TRBJ2-1, is GAGVSQSPRYKVTKRGQDVALRCDPISGHVSLYWYRQALGQGPEFLTYFNYEAQQDKSGLPNDRFSAERPEGSISTLTIQRTEQRDSAMYRCASSPQGWWQFFGPGTRLTVL.

This clonotype was detected only a few times. V is TRBV5-1 and J is TRBJ2-7; 9 bases are a match to TRBD1. Per germline, CDR1 SGHRS and CDR2 YFSETQ. The CDR3 runs 16 residues. V dropped 4 bases and J dropped 5; count of bases not matched to a gene: 13. CDR3 residues: CASSHRTGTGLNEQYF. DNA of the CDR3: TGCGCCAGCAGCCATCGAACCGGGACAGGGTTAAACGAGCAGTACTTC.

CDR3: CASTGSLGRGEQFF. CDR3 bases: TGCGCCAGCACAGGATCGCTGGGCCGGGGTGAGCAGTTCTTC. The chain joins TRBV10-2 to TRBJ2-1; D possibly corresponds to TRBD2 (5 bases). Looked up from germline, CDR1 is WSHSY and CDR2 is SAAADI. Trimming took off 7 bases at V and 9 bases at J, with 19 bases between the two ends. This CDR3 is built from 14 residues.

The J gene is TRBJ2-4, the V gene TRBV15; 11 nucleotides agree with TRBD1. Trimming removed 3 bases from V and 7 bases from J; junction bases left unmatched: 5. Germline CDR1 is LNHNV and CDR2 is YYDKDF (reference sequence). The CDR3 spans 15 residues. The CDR3 region is CATSRVGTGGNIQYF. The CDR3 DNA is TGTGCCACCAGCAGGGTGGGGACAGGGGGGAACATTCAGTACTTC.